What follows are 15 T cell receptor beta chains derived from one specimen sequenced in a study of blood T cell repertoires in COVID-19. The protocol was immunoSEQ multiplex PCR, while the TCRdb copy is restricted to in-frame clones and leaves out a portion. The repertoire holds about 280,000 clones, around 85% seen once, with under 3% in the top ten. The sequenced sample consisted of PBMCs or T cells enriched from blood (not recorded which). The receptors stem from a woman aged 45 to 65 who had recovered from COVID-19.

The V gene is TRBV7-6, the J gene TRBJ2-1; 10 bases match TRBD2. Germline V gene sequence: CDR1 SGHVS, CDR2 FNYEAQ. This CDR3 comprises 17 residues. V trimming: 2 bases; J trimming: 7 bases; junction bases outside the gene matches: 11. The CDR3 is CASSLFLAGETENEQFF. The CDR3 DNA reads TGTGCCAGCAGCTTATTTCTAGCGGGAGAAACGGAAAATGAGCAGTTCTTC.

The chain combines TRBV5-1 with TRBJ2-7; 14 nucleotides line up with TRBD2. Looked up from germline, CDR1 is SGHRS and CDR2 is YFSETQ. This CDR3 region has 17 residues. The J segment lost 5 bases and the V segment lost 0 bases, leaving 7 bases of the junction unmatched. CDR3 sequence: CASSLVGTSGSGDEQYF. Here the CDR3 DNA reads TGCGCCAGCAGCTTGGTAGGGACTAGCGGGAGCGGTGACGAGCAGTACTTC.

This rearrangement joins TRBV10-2 to TRBJ1-2, with D perhaps matching TRBD1 (5 bases). V shed 3 bases and J shed 8 bases, with 19 bases lying between them. Looked up from germline, CDR1 is WSHSY and CDR2 is SAAADI. The CDR3 totals 15 residues. CDR3: CASSEESGAARGYTF. The CDR3, as DNA: TGCGCCAGCAGTGAAGAATCTGGGGCCGCTCGGGGCTACACCTTC.

The chain uses TRBV7-8 and TRBJ1-1, with D tentatively TRBD1 (5 bases). The germline gives CDR1 SGHVS, CDR2 FQNEAQ. V was shortened by 4 bases and J by 4 bases, with 7 bases between the two germline ends. The CDR3 consists of 12 residues. The DNA of the CDR3 is TGTGCCAGCAGCTGGGGACTCACTGAAGCTTTCTTT. It encodes CASSWGLTEAFF.

This clone appeared a few times. V gene TRBV3-1 (or the pseudogene TRBV3-2) combines with J gene TRBJ1-5, with 10 bases identical to TRBD1. Germline V gene sequence: CDR1 LGHDT, CDR2 YNNKEL (reference sequence). Trimming removed 3 bases from V and 9 bases from J; junction bases left unmatched: 11. CDR3 length: 16 amino acids. In DNA form, the CDR3 reads TGTGCCAGCAGCCACACCGGACAGGGGGAGAATTTGCCCCAGCATTTT. This codes for CASSHTGQGENLPQHF.

Only a few counts were recorded for this clone. The CDR3 loop is CASSLLSSYNSPLHF. CDR3 DNA: TGTGCCAGCAGCCTTCTTAGCTCCTATAATTCACCCCTCCACTTT. V gene TRBV9 combines with J gene TRBJ1-6; D unclear. Germline CDR1 reads SGDLS; CDR2 reads YYNGEE. This CDR3 comprises 15 residues. V lost 4 bases and J lost 0, with 8 bases in between.

This chain uses TRBV19 with TRBJ1-1; TRBD1 might be the D (5 bases). V lost 4 bases and J 4 bases, leaving 13 bases between the germline ends. CDR3 length equals 14 residues. Germline V gene sequence: CDR1 LNHDA, CDR2 SQIVND (reference sequence). The DNA of the CDR3 is TGTGCCAGTAGTAGCCGGCAGGGAATCACTGAAGCTTTCTTT. Encoded protein: CASSSRQGITEAFF.

The genes are TRBV9 and TRBJ2-2; D unclear. Germline values: CDR1 SGDLS, CDR2 YYNGEE. CDR3 length: 14 amino acids. Trimming pared 1 base from V and 5 bases from J, leaving 9 bases between. The CDR3 loop is CASSVLSETGELFF. CDR3 DNA: TGTGCCAGCAGCGTATTATCAGAAACCGGGGAGCTGTTTTTT.

CDR3 loop: CASSTGGGRTEAFF. The CDR3 coding sequence is TGTGCCAGCAGTACAGGGGGAGGTCGCACTGAAGCTTTCTTT. The genes are TRBV7-9 and TRBJ1-1, with 8 bases matching TRBD1. Trimming at V came to 6 bases and at J to 4 bases, leaving 7 bases not matched to a gene. Germline loops: CDR1 SEHNR, CDR2 FQNEAQ (reference sequence). The CDR3 runs 14 residues.

The chain combines TRBV19 with TRBJ2-1; 7 bases agree with TRBD1. V shed 3 bases, J shed 0 bases, and the junction held 5 bases outside the gene matches. CDR3 length: 16 residues. Germline CDR1 LNHDA, CDR2 SQIVND (reference sequence). CDR3 region: CASSMSWDSSYNEQFF. In DNA, the CDR3 is TGTGCCAGTAGTATGAGTTGGGACAGCTCCTACAATGAGCAGTTCTTC.

V usage is TRBV13 and J usage is TRBJ1-2; D possibly corresponds to TRBD1 (5 bases). The V and J ends lost 1 base and 0 bases respectively, with 21 bases between them. The germline CDR1 and CDR2 sequences are PRHDT and FYEKMQ (reference sequence). The CDR3 sequence is 19 residues long. The CDR3 reads CASSLVGATVPGANYGYTF. The CDR3 coding sequence is TGTGCCAGCAGCTTAGTAGGGGCTACAGTCCCGGGGGCTAACTATGGCTACACCTTC. The complete variable domain, with remaining parts taken from reference TRBV13 and TRBJ1-2, reads AAGVIQSPRHLIKEKRETATLKCYPIPRHDTVYWYQQGPGQDPQFLISFYEKMQSDKGSIPDRFSAQQFSDYHSELNMSSLELGDSALYFCASSLVGATVPGANYGYTFGSGTRLTVV.

The J gene is TRBJ2-7, the V gene TRBV18; TRBD1 aligns across 8 bases. Germline values: CDR1 KGHSH, CDR2 LQKENI. The CDR3 extends over 14 amino acids. J lost 5 bases, V lost 3 bases, and 6 bases had no gene match. For the CDR3, the DNA is TGTGCCAGCTCACCGCAGACAGGGGTAAACGAGCAGTACTTC. Residues: CASSPQTGVNEQYF.

The V gene is TRBV7-8, the J gene TRBJ2-7; D is perhaps TRBD1 (6 bases). Trimming took 1 base from V and 6 from J, leaving 10 bases between them. This CDR3 comprises 13 residues. Germline V gives CDR1 SGHVS, CDR2 FQNEAQ. CDR3 coding DNA: TGTGCCAGCAGCTTAGACGCAGGGGTCGAGCAGTACTTC. Translation: CASSLDAGVEQYF.

This chain uses TRBV28 with TRBJ2-7; TRBD2 agrees at 8 bases. CDR3 length: 13 amino acids. CDR1 and CDR2 from the germline V gene are MDHEN and SYDVKM. The V segment lost 7 bases and the J segment 1 base; nucleotides outside the gene matches: 3. The CDR3 sequence is CASTRGGSYEQYF. The CDR3 coding sequence is TGTGCCAGCACCCGGGGGGGTTCCTACGAGCAGTACTTC.

The chain links TRBV28 to TRBJ2-1; 8 bases are shared with TRBD2. The CDR3 loop spans 15 amino acids. The germline V gene encodes CDR1 MDHEN and CDR2 SYDVKM. V shed 2 bases, J shed 6 bases, and the junction held 6 bases outside the gene matches. CDR3 DNA: TGTGCCAGCAGTTTAGTAACTAGCGGTTTCAATGAGCAGTTCTTC. Its protein is CASSLVTSGFNEQFF.